Listed below are T cell receptor beta chains from one sample, sequenced in a study of vaccination and CD4 T cells after COVID-19. TCRdb reprocessed the PCR reads with MiXCR, giving one entry per CDR3 protein. The sample has about 33,000 distinct CDR3 sequences; about 34% are singletons. The sequences come from CD4+ T cells from blood, collected about 7 months after SARS-CoV-2 vaccination. These receptors originate from a human donor who had recovered from COVID-19. The CDR3 runs from the conserved cysteine through the conserved F or W. Fields, in order: J gene, V gene, clone size, D gene, CDR3 length, CDR3 protein, CDR3 DNA. D genes are given only for firm matches. Size is stated for part of the rows, as once, few or many counts, or as a class when the clone is expanded.

J gene: TRBJ2-7; V gene: TRBV27; clone size: few; D gene: TRBD1; CDR3 length: 16; CDR3 protein: CARRSLGQGNSYEQYF; CDR3 DNA: TGTGCCAGAAGAAGCCTGGGACAGGGGAACTCCTACGAGCAGTACTTC
J gene: TRBJ2-5; V gene: TRBV20-1; clone size: few; D gene: -; CDR3 length: 11; CDR3 protein: CSASGRETQYF; CDR3 DNA: TGCAGTGCCTCAGGAAGAGAGACCCAGTACTTC
J gene: TRBJ1-2; V gene: TRBV27; clone size: -; D gene: -; CDR3 length: 12; CDR3 protein: CASSLGGDGYTF; CDR3 DNA: TGTGCCAGCAGTTTAGGAGGGGATGGCTACACCTTC
J gene: TRBJ2-4; V gene: TRBV4-1; clone size: -; D gene: -; CDR3 length: 18; CDR3 protein: CASSRITPVSSRVDIQYF; CDR3 DNA: TGCGCCAGCAGCCGTATAACACCGGTGTCTAGCCGGGTGGACATTCAGTACTTC
J gene: TRBJ2-7; V gene: TRBV20-1; clone size: few; D gene: TRBD2; CDR3 length: 17; CDR3 protein: CSARDLDSGSLGNEQYF; CDR3 DNA: TGCAGTGCTAGAGATCTGGATAGCGGGAGTCTTGGAAACGAGCAGTACTTC
J gene: TRBJ2-3; V gene: TRBV6-2/TRBV6-3; clone size: -; D gene: -; CDR3 length: 16; CDR3 protein: CASSQDGAGYTDTQYF; CDR3 DNA: TGTGCCAGCAGCCAAGACGGCGCTGGGTACACAGATACGCAGTATTTT
J gene: TRBJ2-1; V gene: TRBV7-2; clone size: few; D gene: -; CDR3 length: 16; CDR3 protein: CASSLAGVSSYNEQFF; CDR3 DNA: TGTGCCAGCAGCTTAGCGGGGGTGAGCTCCTACAATGAGCAGTTCTTC
J gene: TRBJ2-7; V gene: TRBV7-2; clone size: few; D gene: -; CDR3 length: 15; CDR3 protein: CASSLGLARTYEQYF; CDR3 DNA: TGTGCCAGCAGCTTAGGGCTAGCAAGAACCTACGAGCAGTACTTC
J gene: TRBJ2-5; V gene: TRBV7-9; clone size: -; D gene: -; CDR3 length: 17; CDR3 protein: CASSVVDSATGQETQYF; CDR3 DNA: TGTGCCAGCAGCGTAGTGGACTCGGCCACAGGGCAAGAGACCCAGTACTTC
J gene: TRBJ2-7; V gene: TRBV7-6; clone size: few; D gene: TRBD2; CDR3 length: 17; CDR3 protein: CASSLGGGSGRAGEQYF; CDR3 DNA: TGTGCCAGCAGCTTAGGAGGGGGGAGCGGGAGGGCCGGCGAGCAGTACTTC
J gene: TRBJ2-7; V gene: TRBV20-1; clone size: few; D gene: TRBD2; CDR3 length: 15; CDR3 protein: CSAMGSSGLSYEQYF; CDR3 DNA: TGCAGTGCTATGGGATCTAGCGGGCTATCCTACGAGCAGTACTTC
J gene: TRBJ1-1; V gene: TRBV19; clone size: -; D gene: -; CDR3 length: 14; CDR3 protein: CASSETGGNTEAFF; CDR3 DNA: TGTGCCAGTAGTGAGACAGGCGGGAACACTGAAGCTTTCTTT
J gene: TRBJ2-3; V gene: TRBV20-1; clone size: -; D gene: TRBD1; CDR3 length: 13; CDR3 protein: CSFENRGTDTQYF; CDR3 DNA: TGCAGCTTTGAGAACAGGGGTACAGATACGCAGTATTTT
J gene: TRBJ2-7; V gene: TRBV7-9; clone size: few; D gene: -; CDR3 length: 14; CDR3 protein: CASSPQGKYYEQYF; CDR3 DNA: TGTGCCAGCAGCCCCCAAGGGAAGTACTACGAGCAGTACTTC
J gene: TRBJ1-4; V gene: TRBV6-1; clone size: -; D gene: -; CDR3 length: 13; CDR3 protein: CASGIWDGEKLFF; CDR3 DNA: TGTGCCAGCGGAATCTGGGACGGAGAAAAACTGTTTTTT
J gene: TRBJ2-7; V gene: TRBV27; clone size: -; D gene: TRBD2; CDR3 length: 18; CDR3 protein: CASSPLELAGQFPLEQYF; CDR3 DNA: TGTGCCAGCAGTCCCCTAGAACTAGCGGGCCAATTCCCCCTTGAGCAGTACTTC
J gene: TRBJ2-3; V gene: TRBV19; clone size: few; D gene: -; CDR3 length: 14; CDR3 protein: CASRQGRRTDTQYF; CDR3 DNA: TGTGCCAGTAGACAGGGGAGGAGAACAGATACGCAGTATTTT
J gene: TRBJ1-5; V gene: TRBV19; clone size: few; D gene: -; CDR3 length: 16; CDR3 protein: CASSTQPRASNQPQHF; CDR3 DNA: TGTGCCAGTAGTACCCAGCCCCGAGCCAGCAATCAGCCCCAGCATTTT
J gene: TRBJ2-5; V gene: TRBV10-3; clone size: -; D gene: TRBD2; CDR3 length: 15; CDR3 protein: CAISQTPSGQETQYF; CDR3 DNA: TGTGCCATCAGTCAAACTCCTAGCGGTCAAGAGACCCAGTACTTC
J gene: TRBJ2-5; V gene: TRBV5-1; clone size: -; D gene: -; CDR3 length: 15; CDR3 protein: CASSPLNGRRETQYF; CDR3 DNA: TGCGCCAGCAGTCCTCTTAACGGCAGGCGAGAGACCCAGTACTTC
J gene: TRBJ2-2; V gene: TRBV7-9; clone size: few; D gene: -; CDR3 length: 13; CDR3 protein: CASRRGDTGELFF; CDR3 DNA: TGTGCCAGCAGGAGGGGAGACACCGGGGAGCTGTTTTTT
J gene: TRBJ1-2; V gene: TRBV28; clone size: -; D gene: -; CDR3 length: 13; CDR3 protein: CASSSQDLGGYTF; CDR3 DNA: TGTGCCAGCAGTTCGCAGGATCTCGGGGGCTACACCTTC
J gene: TRBJ2-5; V gene: TRBV6-2/TRBV6-3; clone size: -; D gene: TRBD2; CDR3 length: 15; CDR3 protein: CASSYSPGGEETQYF; CDR3 DNA: TGTGCCAGCAGTTACTCGCCGGGAGGGGAAGAGACCCAGTACTTC
J gene: TRBJ1-5; V gene: TRBV27; clone size: -; D gene: TRBD1; CDR3 length: 15; CDR3 protein: CASSQGTGKDQPQHF; CDR3 DNA: TGTGCCAGCAGTCAGGGGACAGGGAAGGATCAGCCCCAGCATTTT
J gene: TRBJ2-6; V gene: TRBV20-1; clone size: few; D gene: TRBD2; CDR3 length: 17; CDR3 protein: CSAALTSGVSGANVLTF; CDR3 DNA: TGCAGTGCAGCCCTGACTAGCGGAGTCTCTGGGGCCAACGTCCTGACTTTC
J gene: TRBJ1-2; V gene: TRBV20-1; clone size: -; D gene: -; CDR3 length: 11; CDR3 protein: CSAQRDFGYTF; CDR3 DNA: TGCAGTGCTCAAAGGGATTTTGGCTACACCTTC
J gene: TRBJ2-1; V gene: TRBV10-3; clone size: -; D gene: -; CDR3 length: 16; CDR3 protein: CAISGIALSSYNEQFF; CDR3 DNA: TGTGCCATCAGTGGGATAGCCTTGAGCTCCTACAATGAGCAGTTCTTC
J gene: TRBJ2-7; V gene: TRBV7-2; clone size: -; D gene: TRBD2; CDR3 length: 16; CDR3 protein: CASSFSWLAGVSEQYF; CDR3 DNA: TGTGCCAGCAGCTTCAGTTGGCTAGCGGGAGTGAGTGAGCAGTACTTC
J gene: TRBJ2-7; V gene: TRBV19; clone size: -; D gene: TRBD2; CDR3 length: 15; CDR3 protein: CASSDPGRGSYEQYF; CDR3 DNA: TGTGCCAGTAGCGATCCCGGGAGGGGAAGCTACGAGCAGTACTTC
J gene: TRBJ1-1; V gene: TRBV11-3; clone size: -; D gene: -; CDR3 length: 12; CDR3 protein: CASSLGAGEAFF; CDR3 DNA: TGTGCCAGCAGCTTAGGAGCGGGAGAAGCTTTCTTT
J gene: TRBJ2-5; V gene: TRBV7-3; clone size: few; D gene: TRBD1; CDR3 length: 14; CDR3 protein: CASSSGTGQETQYF; CDR3 DNA: TGTGCCAGCAGCTCCGGGACAGGCCAGGAGACCCAGTACTTC
J gene: TRBJ2-5; V gene: TRBV18; clone size: -; D gene: -; CDR3 length: 16; CDR3 protein: CASSPRTSRGGETQYF; CDR3 DNA: TGTGCCAGCTCACCAAGAACCTCCAGGGGAGGAGAGACCCAGTACTTC
J gene: TRBJ2-2; V gene: TRBV15; clone size: few; D gene: -; CDR3 length: 13; CDR3 protein: CATRSANTGELFF; CDR3 DNA: TGTGCCACACGGAGCGCGAACACCGGGGAGCTGTTTTTT
J gene: TRBJ2-7; V gene: TRBV4-1; clone size: once; D gene: -; CDR3 length: 14; CDR3 protein: CASSQGRGSWEQYF; CDR3 DNA: TGCGCCAGCAGCCAAGGGCGGGGTTCGTGGGAGCAGTACTTC
J gene: TRBJ2-5; V gene: TRBV7-2; clone size: -; D gene: -; CDR3 length: 15; CDR3 protein: CASSLRYRAAETQYF; CDR3 DNA: TGTGCCAGCAGCTTACGGTATCGGGCCGCGGAGACCCAGTACTTC
J gene: TRBJ2-3; V gene: TRBV7-2; clone size: -; D gene: TRBD2; CDR3 length: 16; CDR3 protein: CASSVGTSVHTDTQYF; CDR3 DNA: TGTGCCAGCAGCGTAGGGACTAGCGTACACACAGATACGCAGTATTTT
J gene: TRBJ1-6; V gene: TRBV28; clone size: -; D gene: -; CDR3 length: 13; CDR3 protein: CASSTTGNSPLHF; CDR3 DNA: TGTGCCAGCAGCACCACAGGGAATTCACCCCTCCACTTT
J gene: TRBJ2-7; V gene: TRBV4-1; clone size: -; D gene: TRBD2; CDR3 length: 18; CDR3 protein: CASSPQRTGTSVAYEQYF; CDR3 DNA: TGCGCCAGCAGCCCCCAACGTACTGGGACTAGCGTAGCCTACGAGCAGTACTTC
J gene: TRBJ2-7; V gene: TRBV2; clone size: few; D gene: TRBD2; CDR3 length: 14; CDR3 protein: CASSSLAGRGEQYF; CDR3 DNA: TGTGCCAGCAGCTCCCTAGCGGGGAGGGGGGAGCAGTACTTC
J gene: TRBJ2-1; V gene: TRBV5-4; clone size: -; D gene: -; CDR3 length: 15; CDR3 protein: CASSLVGSSYNEQFF; CDR3 DNA: TGTGCCAGCAGCTTGGTTGGGAGCTCCTACAATGAGCAGTTCTTC
J gene: TRBJ2-1; V gene: TRBV20-1; clone size: -; D gene: TRBD2; CDR3 length: 17; CDR3 protein: CSATGTSGRSSYNEQFF; CDR3 DNA: TGCAGTGCAACCGGGACTAGCGGGAGGAGCTCCTACAATGAGCAGTTCTTC